This T cell receptor beta chain was sequenced for a study of spatial heterogeneity in lung cancer. As for the study in general: In raw reads, more than 8.5 appearances on average were recorded for each unique TCR and UMI combination. Whole-study findings and limits: Whereas they appeared in blood less at follow-up, ubiquitous expanded tumor TCRs appeared there more at resection.

As to time point: sample taken at primary tumor resection. Tumor, nontumor lung or frozen PBMC supplied whole RNA that was sequenced unsorted. The 70 or so donors had untreated early-stage non-small cell lung cancer. This clonotype has a count of ten or more. Its matching antigen is unknown. The study tagged each TCR cDNA molecule with a unique molecular identifier. A single record per CDR3 protein comes from TCRdb applying MiXCR to the 5' RACE reads. Of 40,000 or so distinct CDR3 sequences listed, 5.2% are singletons. CDR3 length: 11 residues. The germline gives CDR1 DFQATT, CDR2 SNEGSKA (reference sequence). Trimming pared 3 bases from V and 7 bases from J, leaving 7 bases between.

The sequencing here drew on PBMCs, taken at surgery. The sequence derives from a female donor with early-stage non-small cell lung cancer. The chain combines TRBV20-1 with TRBJ2-4, with a weak D call TRBD2 (6 bases). DNA of the CDR3: TGCAGTGCTAGTGGAGGGAACATTCAGTACTTC. Protein: CSASGGNIQYF.